The text below deals with one TCR beta chain. What it recognizes is unknown. The CDR3 consists of 15 residues. The junction had 4 bases not matched to a gene; V was cut back by 6 bases and J by 1 base. Germline CDR1 and CDR2: LNHDA and SQIVND (reference sequence). Authors' data handling: Quality scores were absent from the junction-only immunoSEQ sequences, so filtering differed. The data were produced by immunoSEQ multiplex PCR, yet TCRdb's version contains in-frame clones alone and is incomplete. V, J and clone size were drawn from that table, and D and trimming were deduced from the DNA. Of 110,000 or so clones in the sample, about 63% were seen once. The data are from a study of shared clonotypes between healthy human individuals. Study-wide points: A reduction in generation probabilities was seen for non-shared clonotypes relative to those shared by all four donors.

The rearrangement joins TRBV19 to TRBJ1-1; 11 nucleotides align to TRBD1. The sequenced material came from memory CD8+ T cells sorted from blood. Subset noted: CD45RO+ cells pooled with CCR7-negative TemRA cells. The clonotype was recovered from a woman in her twenties or thirties in good health. The CDR3 region has the DNA TGTGCCAGTAGACACGGACAGGGGGCGAACACTGAAGCTTTCTTT. It translates to CASRHGQGANTEAFF.